The rows below give T cell receptor beta chains drawn from one sample of a study of T cells in Graves' hyperthyroidism and ophthalmopathy. A single record per CDR3 protein comes from TCRdb applying MiXCR to the multiplex PCR reads. Among 730,000 or so distinct CDR3 sequences listed, over 15% were seen once. The specimen sequenced was blood. The receptors here all came from a woman aged 45-60 years with Graves' hyperthyroidism that later progressed to Graves' ophthalmopathy. The CDR3 runs from the conserved cysteine through the conserved F or W. Fields, in order: CDR3 DNA, CDR3 protein, clone size, CDR3 length, J gene, V gene, D gene. A D gene is named only where the DNA matches it firmly. Expanded clones are given a class, and other clones once, few, many or no size at all.

cdr3_nt: TGCAGTGCTAGGTCGGCAGGGGAATTGGGTGAAGCTTTCTTT
cdr3_aa: CSARSAGELGEAFF
clone_size: .
cdr3_length: 14
j_call: TRBJ1-1
v_call: TRBV20-1
d_call: .

cdr3_nt: TGTGCCAGTAATCCGGGGCGACAGGGGTCAATTAATCAGCCCCAGCATTTT
cdr3_aa: CASNPGRQGSINQPQHF
clone_size: .
cdr3_length: 17
j_call: TRBJ1-5
v_call: TRBV19
d_call: TRBD1

cdr3_nt: TGCGCCAGCAGCCAAGACCAGAACACTGAAGCTTTCTTT
cdr3_aa: CASSQDQNTEAFF
clone_size: many
cdr3_length: 13
j_call: TRBJ1-1
v_call: TRBV5-1
d_call: .

cdr3_nt: TGTGCCAGCAGCCACTGGTACGAGCAGTACTTC
cdr3_aa: CASSHWYEQYF
clone_size: .
cdr3_length: 11
j_call: TRBJ2-7
v_call: TRBV28
d_call: .

cdr3_nt: TGTGCCAGCAGTTACCCCGGACAGACCTACGAGCAGTACTTC
cdr3_aa: CASSYPGQTYEQYF
clone_size: many
cdr3_length: 14
j_call: TRBJ2-7
v_call: TRBV28
d_call: .

cdr3_nt: TGTGCCAGCTCAACCGGGACAAGGGGCGGACAAGAGACCCAGTACTTC
cdr3_aa: CASSTGTRGGQETQYF
clone_size: many
cdr3_length: 16
j_call: TRBJ2-5
v_call: TRBV18
d_call: .

cdr3_nt: TGTGCCAGCAGCGCAGGGGCGATTAACTATGGCTACACCTTC
cdr3_aa: CASSAGAINYGYTF
clone_size: .
cdr3_length: 14
j_call: TRBJ1-2
v_call: TRBV11-2
d_call: .

cdr3_nt: TGCGCCACCCAGCGAAAACAGAACACTGAAGCTTTCTTT
cdr3_aa: CATQRKQNTEAFF
clone_size: few
cdr3_length: 13
j_call: TRBJ1-1
v_call: TRBV10-1
d_call: .

cdr3_nt: TGTGCCGGAGGGTCAACAAACAATGAGCAGTTCTTC
cdr3_aa: CAGGSTNNEQFF
clone_size: .
cdr3_length: 12
j_call: TRBJ2-1
v_call: TRBV9
d_call: .

cdr3_nt: TGTGCCAGCAGTTACTCGCGGACAGGGGTTTTTGGGAACACCGGGGAGCTGTTTTTT
cdr3_aa: CASSYSRTGVFGNTGELFF
clone_size: few
cdr3_length: 19
j_call: TRBJ2-2
v_call: TRBV6-6
d_call: TRBD1

cdr3_nt: TGTGCCAGCAGTGACGAACCGGATTATGGCTACACCTTC
cdr3_aa: CASSDEPDYGYTF
clone_size: few
cdr3_length: 13
j_call: TRBJ1-2
v_call: TRBV6-1
d_call: .

cdr3_nt: TGTGCCAGCAGTTTTCACCCGAATCAGCCCCAGCATTTT
cdr3_aa: CASSFHPNQPQHF
clone_size: .
cdr3_length: 13
j_call: TRBJ1-5
v_call: TRBV12-3/TRBV12-4
d_call: .

cdr3_nt: TGTGCCAGCAGTTCGACTAGCGGGGGTGTAGATACGCAGTATTTT
cdr3_aa: CASSSTSGGVDTQYF
clone_size: many
cdr3_length: 15
j_call: TRBJ2-3
v_call: TRBV7-9
d_call: TRBD2

cdr3_nt: TGTGCCAGTAGTATTGTAGCGGGGGGGCTGGACAATGAGCAGTTCTTC
cdr3_aa: CASSIVAGGLDNEQFF
clone_size: .
cdr3_length: 16
j_call: TRBJ2-1
v_call: TRBV19
d_call: TRBD2

cdr3_nt: TGTGCCAGCAGCGCTGGGGCCGATACCGGGGAGCTGTTTTTT
cdr3_aa: CASSAGADTGELFF
clone_size: few
cdr3_length: 14
j_call: TRBJ2-2
v_call: TRBV9
d_call: .

cdr3_nt: TGTGCCAGCAGCCCCGGGACTCAATCCTACGAGCAGTACTTC
cdr3_aa: CASSPGTQSYEQYF
clone_size: many
cdr3_length: 14
j_call: TRBJ2-7
v_call: TRBV9
d_call: .

cdr3_nt: TGTGCCAGCTCACCACGGAGTGGGAGAGAGACCCAGTACTTC
cdr3_aa: CASSPRSGRETQYF
clone_size: .
cdr3_length: 14
j_call: TRBJ2-5
v_call: TRBV18
d_call: .

cdr3_nt: TGTGCCAGCAGCTTAGTTCCGTCAGGCGCCTATGGCTACACCTTC
cdr3_aa: CASSLVPSGAYGYTF
clone_size: many
cdr3_length: 15
j_call: TRBJ1-2
v_call: TRBV11-2
d_call: .

cdr3_nt: TGTGCCAGCAGTGAAACTAGCGGGGGTAACGAGCAGTACTTC
cdr3_aa: CASSETSGGNEQYF
clone_size: .
cdr3_length: 14
j_call: TRBJ2-7
v_call: TRBV2
d_call: TRBD2

cdr3_nt: TGTGCCAGCAGCCTACGTCGGACAGAAGGAAACACCATATATTTT
cdr3_aa: CASSLRRTEGNTIYF
clone_size: .
cdr3_length: 15
j_call: TRBJ1-3
v_call: TRBV7-6
d_call: .

cdr3_nt: TGTGCCAGCAGCGTAAAGTGGCAGGGAGGTTCACCCCTCCACTTT
cdr3_aa: CASSVKWQGGSPLHF
clone_size: many
cdr3_length: 15
j_call: TRBJ1-6
v_call: TRBV9
d_call: .

cdr3_nt: TGTGCCAGCAGCCAGGTGCTAGGACAGCAAGAGACCCAGTACTTC
cdr3_aa: CASSQVLGQQETQYF
clone_size: .
cdr3_length: 15
j_call: TRBJ2-5
v_call: TRBV3-1
d_call: .